This T cell receptor beta chain was captured by sequencing in a study of cytomegalovirus exposure and HLA in healthy donors. Study observations and caveats: A previous analysis found most TCR beta V segments productive roughly 87% or roughly 30% of the time. It was confirmed in vitro that three of the CMV-associated chains were specific for CMV antigens. In the analysis, some V segments, TRBV6-2 and TRBV6-3 included, were excluded as indistinguishable.

Details on this clone: Its target is unknown.

Primers for the PCR totalled 60 Vbeta and 13 Jbeta. Here immunoSEQ multiplex PCR was the method, and the copy in TCRdb shows in-frame clones only, minus some. This table holds 150,000 to 200,000 clones, over 80% found once. Unrecorded immune exposures were likely, despite nominal health at sampling. Germline V gives CDR1 KGHSH, CDR2 LQKENI. Unmatched junction bases numbered 9, after V lost 4 bases and J lost 0 bases. This CDR3 spans 16 amino acids. This clonotype was obtained from a man aged 50 to 59 in good health and CMV-seronegative. Sequencing input: PBMCs. The V call is TRBV18, the J call TRBJ2-7; TRBD1 matches at 7 bases. The CDR3 is CASSQRTGPSSYEQYF. CDR3 nucleotide sequence: TGTGCCAGCTCACAAAGGACAGGTCCAAGCTCCTACGAGCAGTACTTC.